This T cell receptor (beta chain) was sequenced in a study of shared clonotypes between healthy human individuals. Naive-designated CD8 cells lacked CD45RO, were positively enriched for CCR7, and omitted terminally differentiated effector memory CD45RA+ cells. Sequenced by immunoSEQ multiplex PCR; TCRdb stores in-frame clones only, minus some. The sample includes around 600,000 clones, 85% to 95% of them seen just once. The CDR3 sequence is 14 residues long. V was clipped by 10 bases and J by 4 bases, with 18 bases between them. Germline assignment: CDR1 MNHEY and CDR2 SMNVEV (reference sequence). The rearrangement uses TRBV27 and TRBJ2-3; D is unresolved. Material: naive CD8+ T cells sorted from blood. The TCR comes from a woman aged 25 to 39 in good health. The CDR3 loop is CATQPGGAADTQYF. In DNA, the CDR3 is TGTGCCACCCAGCCAGGCGGTGCGGCAGATACGCAGTATTTT.